This section outlines one T cell receptor (beta chain) sequence together with its context. The data originate from a study of blood T cells in healthy people across ages. Study summary: There was about one barcoded beta molecule captured by template switching per two T cells.

Primers used in a second PCR of roughly 7 to 11 cycles were a sample-barcoded 5' primer and a J-beta primer mix. A tag from a template-switch adaptor with 12 random nucleotides marked each cDNA molecule. Each sample provided no less than 2.5 million CDR3-containing paired-end reads. One entry per CDR3 protein results from TCRdb running MiXCR on the 5' RACE reads. Counted here are under 2 million distinct CDR3 sequences, about 35% occurring once; the ten biggest clones make up around 10%. V shed 4 bases and J shed 4 bases, with 16 bases lying between them. Germline V gene sequence: CDR1 LGHDT, CDR2 YNNKEL (reference sequence). This CDR3 has 15 residues. Extraction yielded at least 6 micrograms of total RNA per sample.

The TCR sequence derives from a woman in her 30s in good health. The gene calls are TRBV3-1 and TRBJ2-5; D is undetermined. The sequenced sample was blood. CDR3 sequence reads: CASSPTGVVGETQYF. The CDR3 coding sequence is TGTGCCAGCAGCCCGACGGGCGTGGTGGGAGAGACCCAGTACTTC.